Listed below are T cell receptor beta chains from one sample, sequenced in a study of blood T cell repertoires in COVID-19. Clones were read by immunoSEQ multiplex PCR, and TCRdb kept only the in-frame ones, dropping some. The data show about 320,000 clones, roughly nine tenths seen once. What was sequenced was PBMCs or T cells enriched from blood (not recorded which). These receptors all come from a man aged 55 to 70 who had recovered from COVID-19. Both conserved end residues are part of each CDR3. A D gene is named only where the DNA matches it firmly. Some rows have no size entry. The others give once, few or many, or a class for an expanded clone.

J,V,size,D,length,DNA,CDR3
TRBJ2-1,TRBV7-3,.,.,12,TGTGCCAGCAGCTCACAGGGTTTTGAGCAGTTCTTC,CASSSQGFEQFF
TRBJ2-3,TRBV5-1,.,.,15,TGCGCCAGCAGCTTACACAGTCCGTTCGCCGATACGCAGTATTTT,CASSLHSPFADTQYF
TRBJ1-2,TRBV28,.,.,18,TGTGCCAGCAGTTTATACTTTCACGGGGGGCCCGGGGGCTATGGCTACACCTTC,CASSLYFHGGPGGYGYTF
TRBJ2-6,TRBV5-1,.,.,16,TGCGCCAGCAGCCCGGACCGGAGGGCTGGGGCCAACGTCCTGACTTTC,CASSPDRRAGANVLTF
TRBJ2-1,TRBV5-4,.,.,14,TGTGCCAGCAGCTTGGCTAGCGAATACAATGAGCAGTTCTTC,CASSLASEYNEQFF
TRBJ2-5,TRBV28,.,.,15,TGTGCCAGCAGTCTTCCCCACAGGGCGCAAGAGACCCAGTACTTC,CASSLPHRAQETQYF
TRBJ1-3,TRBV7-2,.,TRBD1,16,TGTGCCAGCAGCTATGGGACAGGGGGCTCTGGAAACACCATATATTTT,CASSYGTGGSGNTIYF
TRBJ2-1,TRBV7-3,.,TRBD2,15,TGTGCCAGCAGCTCAAGGACTAGCGGGGAGAATGAGCAGTTCTTC,CASSSRTSGENEQFF
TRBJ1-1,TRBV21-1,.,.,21,TGTGCCAGCAGCAAAAAGTGGGGGCGCTGTGGCCCCTCCGAACCGAACACTGAAGCTTTCTTT,CASSKKWGRCGPSEPNTEAFF
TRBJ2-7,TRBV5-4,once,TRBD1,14,TGTGCCAGCAGCTACGGGACAGCTCAATACGAGCAGTACTTC,CASSYGTAQYEQYF
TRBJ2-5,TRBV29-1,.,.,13,TGCAGCGTTGTCGTGAAGGGGTCGGCGACCCAGTACTTC,CSVVVKGSATQYF
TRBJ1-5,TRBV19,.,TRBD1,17,TGTGCCAGTAGTAGCGACAGGGTCAGCCCCCGCAATCAGCCCCAGCATTTT,CASSSDRVSPRNQPQHF
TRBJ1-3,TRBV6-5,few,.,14,TGTGCCAGCAGGCCCCCGAGCTCTGGAAACACCATATATTTT,CASRPPSSGNTIYF
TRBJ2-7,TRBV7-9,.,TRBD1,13,TGTGCCAGCAGCCGGGGACAGGGAGACGAGCAGTACTTC,CASSRGQGDEQYF
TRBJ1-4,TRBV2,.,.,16,TGTGCCAGCAGTGAAAGGAGGCCCGCGGGAGGTGAAAAACTGTTTTTT,CASSERRPAGGEKLFF
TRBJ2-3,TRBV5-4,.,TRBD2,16,TGTGCCAGCAGCTCCCGGACTAGCGGGAGCGCAGATACGCAGTATTTT,CASSSRTSGSADTQYF
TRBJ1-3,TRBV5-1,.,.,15,TGCGCCAGCAGCTTGGCCGACGGACAGGGAAACACCATATATTTT,CASSLADGQGNTIYF
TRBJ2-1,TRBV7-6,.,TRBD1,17,TGTGCCAGCAGCTTACGGGGACAGGACTCTATCACCGCGGAGCAGTTCTTC,CASSLRGQDSITAEQFF
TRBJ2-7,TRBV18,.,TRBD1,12,TGTGCCAGCTCAACGACAGGGGTTGAGCAGTACTTC,CASSTTGVEQYF
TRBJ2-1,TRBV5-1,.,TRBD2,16,TGCGCCAGCAGCACCGGGGTGGGACTAGCTATAGAGGAGCAGTTCTTC,CASSTGVGLAIEEQFF
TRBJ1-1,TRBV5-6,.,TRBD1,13,TGTGCCAGCAGGCGAGCAGGGGGCTCTGAAGCTTTCTTT,CASRRAGGSEAFF
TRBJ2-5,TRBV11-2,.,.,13,TGTGCCAGCAGCTTAACTCCCTACGAGACCCAGTACTTC,CASSLTPYETQYF
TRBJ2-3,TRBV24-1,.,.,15,TGTGCCACCAGTGATCCCGGGTTAAACCCGGATACGCAGTATTTT,CATSDPGLNPDTQYF
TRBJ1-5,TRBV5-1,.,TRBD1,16,TGCGCCAGCAGCCCGGGGACAGGCAATAGCAATCAGCCCCAGCATTTT,CASSPGTGNSNQPQHF
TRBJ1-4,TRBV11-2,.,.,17,TGTGCCAGCAGCTTAGGGGGCCTACAGGGAAGGGGTGAAAAACTGTTTTTT,CASSLGGLQGRGEKLFF
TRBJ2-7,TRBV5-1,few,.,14,TGCGCCAGCAGCTTGGTCCCTGGGAGCTACGAGCAGTACTTC,CASSLVPGSYEQYF
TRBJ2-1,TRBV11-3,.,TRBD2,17,TGTGCCAGCAGCCAGGGACTAGCTGCCCACTCCTACAATGAGCAGTTCTTC,CASSQGLAAHSYNEQFF
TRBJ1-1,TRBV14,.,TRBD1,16,TGTGCCAGCAGCCAAGATTGGGGGACAGTGAACACTGAAGCTTTCTTT,CASSQDWGTVNTEAFF
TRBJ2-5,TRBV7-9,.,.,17,TGTGCCAGCAGCTCCCTGTTCAGGACACTATCGGGAGAGACCCAGTACTTC,CASSSLFRTLSGETQYF
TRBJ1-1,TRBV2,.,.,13,TGTGCCAGTCGACAGGAGACGAACACTGAAGCTTTCTTT,CASRQETNTEAFF
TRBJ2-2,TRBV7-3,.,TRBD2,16,TGTGCCAGCAGCTCGCGGACTAGCGGTAACACCGGGGAGCTGTTTTTT,CASSSRTSGNTGELFF
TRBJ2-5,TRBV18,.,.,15,TGTGCCAGCTCACCTGGATTGGGAGTTCGGGAGACCCAGTACTTC,CASSPGLGVRETQYF
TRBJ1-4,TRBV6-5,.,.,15,TGTGCCAGCGGGAAGAGGGGGAGGGGACATGAAAAACTGTTTTTT,CASGKRGRGHEKLFF
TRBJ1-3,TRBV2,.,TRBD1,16,TGTGCCAGCATAACAACTGATAGGGGGCTTGGAAACACCATATATTTT,CASITTDRGLGNTIYF